A selection of T cell receptor beta chains follows, all from one sample in a study of blood T cell repertoires in COVID-19. Assay: immunoSEQ multiplex PCR; the TCRdb copy retains only in-frame clones and omits some. In the table there are some 70,000 clones, roughly 84% of which are singletons. Source material: peripheral blood. These receptor sequences come from a man between 65 and 85 years old with active or convalescent COVID-19. CDR3s include the opening cysteine and the closing phenylalanine or tryptophan. Each record gives: D gene, V gene, clone size, J gene, CDR3 protein, CDR3 DNA. A D gene is named only where the DNA matches it firmly. Size values are once, few and many counts, or a class for expanded clones, and some rows have none.

TRBD2	TRBV6-6	.	TRBJ2-7	CASSPQRVAGPAYEQYF	TGTGCCAGCAGTCCCCAGAGGGTAGCGGGGCCCGCCTACGAGCAGTACTTC
TRBD1	TRBV11-2	once	TRBJ1-3	CASSTRTGPGNTIYF	TGTGCCAGCAGCACTAGGACAGGACCTGGAAACACCATATATTTT
TRBD1	TRBV19	.	TRBJ1-1	CASSMIRGRNTEAFF	TGTGCCAGTAGTATGATCAGGGGGCGGAACACTGAAGCTTTCTTT
TRBD2	TRBV3-1/TRBV3-2	.	TRBJ2-3	CASSPQRGGSTDTQYF	TGTGCCAGCAGCCCCCAGCGGGGTGGTAGCACAGATACGCAGTATTTT
.	TRBV30	.	TRBJ2-7	CAWSVGGSEQYF	TGTGCCTGGAGTGTAGGCGGGTCGGAGCAGTACTTC
.	TRBV18	once	TRBJ1-2	CASSPGRGDYGYTF	TGTGCCAGCTCACCGGGGCGGGGTGACTATGGCTACACCTTC
TRBD2	TRBV6-2/TRBV6-3	.	TRBJ2-1	CASRPSGTYNEQFF	TGTGCCAGCAGACCTAGCGGAACCTACAATGAGCAGTTCTTC
.	TRBV2	.	TRBJ2-1	CASSESGNGEQFF	TGTGCCAGCAGTGAATCAGGGAACGGTGAGCAGTTCTTC
.	TRBV6-2/TRBV6-3	.	TRBJ2-7	CASSYPGFYEQYF	TGTGCCAGCAGTTACCCAGGGTTCTACGAGCAGTACTTC
TRBD2	TRBV7-3	.	TRBJ2-2	CASSLNAAGIDPGELFF	TGTGCCAGCAGCTTAAATGCAGCGGGGATCGATCCAGGGGAGCTGTTTTTT
TRBD1	TRBV7-3	.	TRBJ2-7	CASSLAPGGTYEQYF	TGTGCCAGCAGCTTAGCGCCAGGGGGTACCTACGAGCAGTACTTC
TRBD2	TRBV25-1	.	TRBJ2-7	CASSEYGTSGSNEQYF	TGTGCCAGCAGTGAATATGGGACTAGTGGTTCGAACGAGCAGTACTTC
TRBD2	TRBV6-6	.	TRBJ2-7	CASSHSVRGLEHF	TGTGCCAGCAGCCACTCAGTTAGGGGACTAGAACACTTC
TRBD2	TRBV3-1/TRBV3-2	.	TRBJ2-7	CASSLRVGTSGGQQYF	TGTGCCAGCAGCCTTAGGGTTGGAACTAGCGGAGGGCAGCAGTACTTC
.	TRBV29-1	once	TRBJ1-2	CTTSGYTF	TGCACCACGAGTGGCTACACCTTC
.	TRBV5-1	.	TRBJ2-2	CASSLNTGSPGELFF	TGCGCCAGCAGCTTGAACACGGGTTCGCCCGGGGAGCTGTTTTTT
TRBD1	TRBV2	.	TRBJ2-7	CASSSGQGSYGQYF	TGTGCCAGCAGTTCGGGACAGGGCTCCTACGGGCAGTACTTC
TRBD1	TRBV18	.	TRBJ1-2	CASSRDSSNYGYTF	TGTGCCAGCTCTAGGGACAGTTCTAACTATGGCTACACCTTC
.	TRBV6-1	.	TRBJ1-4	CASSEVTLWTATNEKLFF	TGTGCCAGCAGTGAAGTGACTTTATGGACAGCAACTAATGAAAAACTGTTTTTT
TRBD1	TRBV6-5	few	TRBJ1-1	CASSYRQGKAFF	TGTGCCAGCAGTTACAGACAGGGTAAAGCTTTCTTT
TRBD2	TRBV5-1	.	TRBJ2-1	CASSPGTSGRVNEQFF	TGCGCCAGCAGTCCCGGGACTAGCGGGAGGGTCAATGAGCAGTTCTTC
TRBD1	TRBV19	.	TRBJ1-2	CASHPGQGKSRYGYTF	TGTGCCAGTCACCCGGGACAGGGTAAAAGTCGCTATGGCTACACCTTC
TRBD2	TRBV19	.	TRBJ2-2	CASRMFSGYSTGELFF	TGTGCCAGTAGGATGTTTAGCGGGTATAGCACCGGGGAGCTGTTTTTT
TRBD2	TRBV28	.	TRBJ2-3	CASRSGSPDTQYF	TGTGCCAGCAGGAGCGGGAGTCCAGATACGCAGTATTTT
.	TRBV10-3	.	TRBJ2-6	CAIGEAGANVLTF	TGTGCCATCGGGGAGGCAGGGGCCAACGTCCTGACTTTC
.	TRBV9	.	TRBJ1-2	CASSVGGLHNYGYTF	TGTGCCAGCAGCGTCGGGGGACTCCATAACTATGGCTACACCTTC
.	TRBV29-1	.	TRBJ2-7	CSVGGLASFSSYEQYF	TGCAGCGTTGGAGGGTTAGCGTCTTTCAGCTCCTACGAGCAGTACTTC